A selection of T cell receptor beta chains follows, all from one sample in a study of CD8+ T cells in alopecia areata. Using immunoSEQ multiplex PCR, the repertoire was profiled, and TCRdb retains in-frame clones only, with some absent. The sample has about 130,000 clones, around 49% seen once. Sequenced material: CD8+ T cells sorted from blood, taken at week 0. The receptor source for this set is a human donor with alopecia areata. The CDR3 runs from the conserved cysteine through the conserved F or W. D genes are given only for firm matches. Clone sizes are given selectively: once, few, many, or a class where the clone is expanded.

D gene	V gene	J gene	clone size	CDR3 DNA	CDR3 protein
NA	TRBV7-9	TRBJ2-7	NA	TGTGCCAGCAGCTTCCCCGGGAGCTCCTACGAGCAGTACTTC	CASSFPGSSYEQYF
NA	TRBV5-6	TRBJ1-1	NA	TGTGCCAGCAGCTTTTCCACTGAAGCTTTCTTT	CASSFSTEAFF
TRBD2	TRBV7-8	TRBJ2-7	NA	TGTGCCAGCAGCCCGGGACTAGCGGGGGTGTACGAGCAGTACTTC	CASSPGLAGVYEQYF
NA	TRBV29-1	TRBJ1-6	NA	TGCAGCGTTGAAGCCGGGACGGATTATAATTCACCCCTCCACTTT	CSVEAGTDYNSPLHF
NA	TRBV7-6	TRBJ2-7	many	TGTGCCAGCAGCCCGGGACCGAACTACGAGCAGTACTTC	CASSPGPNYEQYF
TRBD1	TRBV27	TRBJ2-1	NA	TGTGCCAGCAGACTGACAGGGAGCTCCTACAATGAGCAGTTCTTC	CASRLTGSSYNEQFF
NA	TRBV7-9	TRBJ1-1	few	TGTGCCAGCAGCTCGAATGGGGGTTTTCGGACTGAAGCTTTCTTT	CASSSNGGFRTEAFF
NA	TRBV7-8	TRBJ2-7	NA	TGTGCCAGCAGCTTCCCCGGCGCAGGGCGGGGCGAGCAGTACTTC	CASSFPGAGRGEQYF
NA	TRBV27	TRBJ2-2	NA	TGTGCCAGCAGTCCGTTCGACAGCGGGGAGCTGTTTTTT	CASSPFDSGELFF
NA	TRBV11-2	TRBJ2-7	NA	TGTGCCAGCAGCTTAGATGGCTTCTTAGCTTCCTACGAGCAGTACTTC	CASSLDGFLASYEQYF
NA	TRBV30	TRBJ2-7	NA	TGTGCCTGGAGTGCCTCCCCCCGGGAAAACTCCTACGAGCAGTACTTC	CAWSASPRENSYEQYF
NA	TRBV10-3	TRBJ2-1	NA	TGTGCCATCAGTGATGGGGACAATGAGCAGTTCTTC	CAISDGDNEQFF
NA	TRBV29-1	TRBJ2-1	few	TGCAGCGTTGAAGCCTGGGGCGATGAGCAGTTCTTC	CSVEAWGDEQFF
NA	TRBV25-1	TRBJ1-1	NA	TGTGCCACGTCCTCTGGGGGCACTGAAGCTTTCTTT	CATSSGGTEAFF
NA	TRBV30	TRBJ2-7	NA	TGTGCCTGGGGGTCGGGGGCCAACTACGAGCAGTACTTC	CAWGSGANYEQYF
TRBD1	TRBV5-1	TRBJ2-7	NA	TGCGCCAGCAGCTTGAAACAGGGGAGCTCCTACGAGCAGTACTTC	CASSLKQGSSYEQYF